The text below deals with one TCR beta chain. Its antigen is still unknown. Trimming stripped 5 bases from V and 10 bases from J, with 18 bases between. The CDR3 covers 14 residues. Germline V gives CDR1 MNHNY, CDR2 SVGAGI (reference sequence). Purity of each sorted population was above 95%. What was sequenced were expressed TCRB transcripts, since all of the isolated RNA had been reverse transcribed. Using immunoSEQ multiplex PCR, the repertoire was profiled, and TCRdb retains in-frame clones only, with some absent. The sample includes some 900,000 clones, under 20% seen only once; the top ten take around 0.02%. This specimen comes from a study of beta chain features in type 1 diabetes. Study-level findings and limits: VDJ junctions from type 1 diabetes patients carried fewer insertions and larger deletions. Among all four CD4+ subsets, Type 1 diabetes patients had TCRB CDR3s that were moderately but significantly shorter.

This chain connects TRBV6-6 to TRBJ2-1; D gene uncertain. The sample consisted of naive CD4+ T cells from blood. The sequence came from a woman younger than 30 in good health. The CDR3 protein is CASSPHSPGNEQFF. CDR3 coding DNA: TGTGCCAGCAGTCCCCACTCTCCGGGTAACGAGCAGTTCTTC.